A single sample is the source of the 18 T cell receptor beta chains below, sequenced in a study of T cell responses to AZD1222 COVID-19 vaccine. Sequencing used immunoSEQ multiplex PCR; TCRdb keeps in-frame clones, though not all of them. Of more than 110,000 clones listed, more than 85% are singletons. The sample consisted of peripheral blood, taken on day 0 of AZD1222 vaccination. The source of these receptors is an adult in good health.

This rearrangement joins TRBV3-1 (or the pseudogene TRBV3-2) to TRBJ1-1; D is undetermined. Germline CDR1 and CDR2: LGHDT and YNNKEL (reference sequence). Trimming pared 0 bases from V and 3 bases from J, leaving 5 bases between. The CDR3 has 13 residues. The CDR3 nucleotides read TGTGCCAGCAGCCAAGATCTAGACACTGAAGCTTTCTTT. The encoded protein is CASSQDLDTEAFF.

The V call is TRBV9, the J call TRBJ1-1, with D maybe TRBD1 (5 bases). In germline, CDR1 is SGDLS, CDR2 YYNGEE. The CDR3 runs 14 residues. V lost 4 bases and J lost 2, with 12 bases in between. CDR3 coding DNA: TGTGCCAGCAGCCCTAAGACAGTTAACACTGAAGCTTTCTTT. Amino acids: CASSPKTVNTEAFF.

The chain employs TRBV11-3 and TRBJ2-7, with 12 bases lining up with TRBD2. The germline V gene has CDR1 SGHNT and CDR2 YENEEA. CDR3 size: 15 residues. J was trimmed by 0 bases and V by 5 bases; bases with no gene match: 2. CDR3 protein: CASSAGLAGSYEQYF. CDR3 nucleotides: TGTGCCAGCAGCGCGGGACTAGCGGGCTCCTACGAGCAGTACTTC.

This sequence joins TRBV7-9 and TRBJ1-1; D is unresolved. The CDR3 has 13 residues. Germline V gives CDR1 SEHNR, CDR2 FQNEAQ (reference sequence). V lost 2 bases to trimming and J lost 3 bases, with 7 bases between them. The CDR3 protein is CASSLNTDTEAFF. CDR3 sequence (DNA): TGTGCCAGCAGCTTAAACACAGACACTGAAGCTTTCTTT.

This clone has just one count. The V call is TRBV18, the J call TRBJ2-2, with 7 bases that match TRBD2. Trimming cost V 2 bases and J 4 bases; bases outside gene matches: 4. CDR1 and CDR2 from the germline V gene are KGHSH and LQKENI. CDR3 length equals 15 residues. The CDR3 protein is CASSPGLAVTGELFF. CDR3 nucleotide sequence: TGTGCCAGCTCACCAGGGCTAGCGGTCACCGGGGAGCTGTTTTTT.

The chain couples TRBV9 to TRBJ2-1, with 12 bases lining up with TRBD2. Losses at the gene ends were 3 bases for V and 9 bases for J; bases not matched to a gene: 4. CDR1 is SGDLS, CDR2 YYNGEE, per germline. The CDR3 has 14 amino acids. The CDR3 DNA reads as TGTGCCAGCAGCGGGACTAGCGGGAAGCTTGAGCAGTTCTTC. The encoded protein is CASSGTSGKLEQFF.

The chain carries TRBV4-1 and TRBJ2-1; 9 bases align to TRBD2. From germline, CDR1 is MGHRA and CDR2 YSYEKL. This CDR3 is built from 16 residues. The junction had 8 bases not matched to a gene; V was cut back by 2 bases and J by 6 bases. As DNA, the CDR3 is TGCGCCAGCAGCCAATCCGGGACTAGCAGGCTCAATGAGCAGTTCTTC. Encoded protein: CASSQSGTSRLNEQFF.

The rearrangement joins TRBV6-5 to TRBJ1-3; D unresolved. The CDR3 runs to 11 residues. Looked up from germline, CDR1 is MNHEY and CDR2 is SVGAGI. Trimming took off 6 bases at V and 5 bases at J, with 5 bases between the two ends. CDR3 sequence reads: CASRDRNTIYF. The DNA of the CDR3 is TGTGCCAGCAGAGACAGAAACACCATATATTTT.

CDR3 sequence reads: CASISTGPSAYGYTF. CDR3 in DNA: TGTGCCAGCATTAGTACAGGGCCCTCGGCGTATGGCTACACCTTC. V gene TRBV21-1 combines with J gene TRBJ1-2; no check of the table's D call, TRBD1, against the DNA was made. TRBV21-1 is designated a pseudogene. This CDR3 spans 15 amino acids.

The chain joins TRBV11-2 to TRBJ2-7; no definite D call. Trimming cost V 6 bases and J 5 bases, with 11 bases left between them. CDR1 is SGHAT and CDR2 is FQNNGV in the germline V gene. This CDR3 contains 12 residues. Written as DNA, the CDR3 is TGTGCCAGCAGTCGTTCGTCCCACGAGCAGTACTTC. It translates to CASSRSSHEQYF.

This chain joins TRBV30 and TRBJ2-7; weak D call: TRBD1 (7 bases). This CDR3 contains 13 residues. The germline V gene encodes CDR1 GTSNPN and CDR2 SVGIG (reference sequence). Trimming stripped 5 bases from V and 6 bases from J, with 17 bases between. The chain's CDR3 is CAWASGGLVEQYF. DNA for the CDR3: TGTGCCTGGGCTTCAGGGGGGCTTGTCGAGCAGTACTTC.

This chain connects TRBV6-9 to TRBJ1-2; 11 bases are a match to TRBD1. Germline trimming cut 11 bases from V and 7 bases from J; bases unmatched to any gene: 9. Germline V lookup: CDR1 MNHGY, CDR2 SVAAGI. This CDR3 comprises 13 residues. The CDR3 nucleotides read TGTGCCGGTGATACCGGGACAGGGGGTGGCTACACCTTC. Amino acids: CAGDTGTGGGYTF.

DNA for the CDR3: TGTGCCAGCAGCGCCGGGACAGGGAGCACAGATACGCAGTATTTT. Translated: CASSAGTGSTDTQYF. The chain combines TRBV11-3 with TRBJ2-3; 9 bases match TRBD1. The junction had 3 bases not matched to a gene; V was cut back by 5 bases and J by 0 bases. This CDR3 contains 15 residues. Germline values: CDR1 SGHNT, CDR2 YENEEA.

This clone has just one count. The chain employs TRBV5-1 and TRBJ2-5; tentatively, D is TRBD2 (6 bases). V was clipped by 0 bases and J by 5 bases, with 11 bases between them. From germline, CDR1 is SGHRS and CDR2 YFSETQ. CDR3 length: 14 residues. The CDR3 reads CASSLASDRETQYF. The CDR3 DNA sequence: TGCGCCAGCAGCTTGGCTAGCGACCGGGAGACCCAGTACTTC.

The V call is TRBV4-1, the J call TRBJ1-2; 9 nucleotides line up with TRBD1. The CDR3 consists of 13 residues. The germline V gene encodes CDR1 MGHRA and CDR2 YSYEKL. The V segment lost 6 bases and the J segment 7 bases; nucleotides outside the gene matches: 6. The CDR3 loop is CASSVQGAGGYTF. In DNA form, the CDR3 reads TGCGCCAGCAGTGTACAGGGGGCAGGTGGCTACACCTTC.

The chain joins TRBV5-1 to TRBJ2-2, with 7 nucleotides matching TRBD2. This CDR3 has 15 amino acids. V was pared by 0 bases and J by 2 bases, with 1 base of the junction left unmatched. Germline CDR1 SGHRS, CDR2 YFSETQ. CDR3 nucleotides: TGCGCCAGCAGCTTGGCTAGCGGAAACACCGGGGAGCTGTTTTTT. As protein: CASSLASGNTGELFF.

The chain carries TRBV5-1 and TRBJ2-5, with D perhaps matching TRBD2 (5 bases). Germline values: CDR1 SGHRS, CDR2 YFSETQ. The germline V and J ends were trimmed by 0 bases and 2 bases, with 11 bases remaining between them. The CDR3 is 15 residues long. Here the CDR3 reads CASSLGSADQETQYF. CDR3 DNA sequence: TGCGCCAGCAGCTTGGGTAGCGCGGATCAAGAGACCCAGTACTTC.

The CDR3 loop is CASSLQRGGGELFF. The CDR3, as DNA: TGTGCCAGCAGCTTACAGCGGGGAGGAGGGGAGCTGTTTTTT. The rearrangement uses TRBV7-8 and TRBJ2-2; TRBD2 agrees at 7 bases. CDR1 is SGHVS and CDR2 is FQNEAQ in the germline V gene. There are 14 residues in the CDR3. Unmatched junction bases numbered 5, after V lost 2 bases and J lost 8 bases. The full variable domain, its missing parts supplied by reference TRBV7-8 and TRBJ2-2, is GAGVSQSPRYKVAKRGQDVALRCDPISGHVSLFWYQQALGQGPEFLTYFQNEAQLDKSGLPSDRFFAERPEGSVSTLKIQRTQQEDSAVYLCASSLQRGGGELFFGEGSRLTVL.